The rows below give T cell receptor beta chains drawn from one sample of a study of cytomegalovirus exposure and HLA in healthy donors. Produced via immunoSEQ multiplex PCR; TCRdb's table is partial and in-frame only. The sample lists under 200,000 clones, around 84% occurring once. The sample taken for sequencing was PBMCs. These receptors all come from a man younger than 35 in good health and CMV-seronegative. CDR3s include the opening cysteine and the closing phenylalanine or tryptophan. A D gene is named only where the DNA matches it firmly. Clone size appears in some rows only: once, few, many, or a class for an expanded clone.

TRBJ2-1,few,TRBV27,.,CASAVSRDEQFF,TGTGCCAGCGCGGTGTCACGAGATGAGCAGTTCTTC
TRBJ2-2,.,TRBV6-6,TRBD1,CASSYRRGTNTGELFF,TGTGCCAGCAGTTACCGCAGGGGGACGAACACCGGGGAGCTGTTTTTT
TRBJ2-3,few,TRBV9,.,CASSVARGTDTQYF,TGTGCCAGCAGCGTAGCCCGGGGCACAGATACGCAGTATTTT
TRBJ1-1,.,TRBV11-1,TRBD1,CASSSGQLNEAFF,TGTGCCAGCAGCTCGGGACAGCTAAACGAAGCTTTCTTT
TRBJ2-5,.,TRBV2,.,CASSEEAGYQETQYF,TGTGCCAGCAGTGAAGAGGCAGGATACCAAGAGACCCAGTACTTC
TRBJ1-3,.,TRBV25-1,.,CASSDPGQGDSGNTIYF,TGTGCCAGCAGTGATCCGGGACAAGGAGACTCTGGAAACACCATATATTTT
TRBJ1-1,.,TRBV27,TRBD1,CASSFGTGRITEAFF,TGTGCCAGCAGTTTCGGGACAGGGAGGATCACTGAAGCTTTCTTT
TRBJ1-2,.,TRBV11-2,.,CASSLGAGVAYGYTF,TGTGCCAGCAGCTTAGGGGCAGGGGTTGCGTATGGCTACACCTTC
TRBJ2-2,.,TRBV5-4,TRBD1,CASSSGTGDTGELFF,TGTGCCAGCAGTTCGGGGACAGGGGACACCGGGGAGCTGTTTTTT
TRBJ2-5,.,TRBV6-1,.,CASKEGVKGTQYF,TGTGCCAGCAAAGAAGGGGTTAAGGGGACCCAGTACTTC
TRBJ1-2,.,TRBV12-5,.,CASGLVLGGKGYGYTF,TGTGCTAGTGGTTTGGTTCTCGGGGGTAAAGGCTATGGCTACACCTTC
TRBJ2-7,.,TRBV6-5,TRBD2,CASRQTSGISYEQYF,TGTGCCAGCAGACAGACTAGCGGGATCTCCTACGAGCAGTACTTC
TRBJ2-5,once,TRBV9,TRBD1,CASSVYGDRVQETQYF,TGTGCCAGCAGCGTATATGGGGACAGGGTCCAAGAGACCCAGTACTTC
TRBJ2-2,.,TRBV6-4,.,CASSAANTGELFF,TGTGCCAGCAGTGCAGCGAACACCGGGGAGCTGTTTTTT
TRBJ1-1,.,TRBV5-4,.,CASSGDPGATEAFF,TGTGCCAGCAGCGGGGACCCAGGGGCCACTGAAGCTTTCTTT
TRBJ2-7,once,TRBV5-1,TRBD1,CASSSGTASYEQYF,TGCGCCAGCAGCTCCGGGACAGCCTCCTACGAGCAGTACTTC
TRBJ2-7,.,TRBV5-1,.,CASSLRGQRENEQYF,TGCGCCAGCAGCTTGAGGGGACAGCGGGAGAACGAGCAGTACTTC
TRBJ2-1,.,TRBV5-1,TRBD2,CASSLDVGRALGNEQFF,TGCGCCAGCAGCTTGGACGTCGGGAGGGCCCTAGGCAATGAGCAGTTCTTC
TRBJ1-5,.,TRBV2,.,CASSYRGSNQPQHF,TGTGCCAGCTCCTACAGAGGGAGCAATCAGCCCCAGCATTTT
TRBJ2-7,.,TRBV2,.,CASREAGQTPYEQYF,TGTGCCAGTAGGGAGGCGGGACAGACCCCTTACGAGCAGTACTTC
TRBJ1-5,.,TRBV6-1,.,CASSEGWAGSRQPQHF,TGTGCCAGCAGTGAAGGTTGGGCTGGAAGCCGGCAGCCCCAGCATTTT
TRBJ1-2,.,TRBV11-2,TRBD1,CASSLTPGTGQYYGYTF,TGTGCCAGCAGCTTAACCCCCGGGACAGGGCAGTACTATGGCTACACCTTC
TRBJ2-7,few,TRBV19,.,CASSIFGGRGYEQYF,TGTGCCAGTAGTATCTTTGGGGGCAGGGGCTACGAGCAGTACTTC
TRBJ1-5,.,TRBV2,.,CASSEAGGVGQPQHF,TGTGCCAGCAGTGAAGCAGGAGGGGTCGGTCAGCCCCAGCATTTT
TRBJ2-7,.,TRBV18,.,CASSKGASEHYEQYF,TGTGCCAGCTCAAAGGGGGCTAGCGAGCACTACGAGCAGTACTTC
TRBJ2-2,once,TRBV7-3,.,CASSLNRNTGELFF,TGTGCCAGCAGCTTAAACAGAAACACCGGGGAGCTGTTTTTT
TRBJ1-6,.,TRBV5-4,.,CASSLAGTYNSPLHF,TGTGCCAGCAGCTTGGCCGGGACTTATAATTCACCCCTCCACTTT
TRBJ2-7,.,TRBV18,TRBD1,CASSPRTGSYEQYF,TGTGCCAGCTCACCCCGGACAGGGAGTTACGAGCAGTACTTC
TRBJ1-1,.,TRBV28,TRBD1,CASSKLSIRDSPNTEAFF,TGTGCCAGCAGTAAACTCTCCATCCGGGACAGCCCGAACACTGAAGCTTTCTTT
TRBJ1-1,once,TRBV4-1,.,CASSQTRLGNTEAFF,TGCGCCAGCAGCCAAACTAGACTGGGGAACACTGAAGCTTTCTTT
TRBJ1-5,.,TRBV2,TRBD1,CASSGDRLGNQPQHF,TGTGCCAGCAGCGGGGACAGGCTGGGGAATCAGCCCCAGCATTTT